The present T cell receptor beta chain was sequenced within a study of cytotoxic CD8 clonotypes in ibrutinib-treated CLL. Overall study: Mean values per sample were some 250,000 productive templates and under 100,000 productive rearrangements.

As regards this clone: Its specificity is not known.

Study-level points and caveats: Once treatment began, public clonotypes, which were uncommon, contracted or stayed stable.

CDR3 length: 16 amino acids. Trimming shortened V by 4 bases and J by 0 bases, and 12 bases separated the two germline ends. Germline V gene data show CDR1 as MNHNS and CDR2 as SASEGT. The assay was immunoSEQ multiplex PCR, and TCRdb's table has in-frame clones only and misses some. This table holds 30,000 to 40,000 clones, 65% to 75% found once. The chain is built from TRBV6-1 and TRBJ1-4, with D perhaps matching TRBD1 (6 bases). The sample was PBMCs, taken at disease progression, from a patient treated with ibrutinib. The receptor's source is a human donor with chronic lymphocytic leukemia. CDR3 residues: CASSAHQGTTNEKLFF. The CDR3 DNA follows: TGTGCCAGCAGTGCACACCAGGGGACAACTAATGAAAAACTGTTTTTT.